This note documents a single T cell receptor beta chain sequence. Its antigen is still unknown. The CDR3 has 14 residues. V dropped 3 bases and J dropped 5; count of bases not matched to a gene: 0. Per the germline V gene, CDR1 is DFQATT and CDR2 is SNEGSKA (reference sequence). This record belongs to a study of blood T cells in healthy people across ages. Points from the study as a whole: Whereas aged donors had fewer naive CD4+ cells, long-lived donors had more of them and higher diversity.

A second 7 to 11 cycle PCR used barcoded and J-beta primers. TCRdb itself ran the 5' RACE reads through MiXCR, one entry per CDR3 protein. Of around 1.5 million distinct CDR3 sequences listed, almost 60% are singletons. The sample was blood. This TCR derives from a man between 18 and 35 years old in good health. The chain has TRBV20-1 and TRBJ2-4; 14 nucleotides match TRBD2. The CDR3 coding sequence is TGCAGTGCTAGGGGACTAGCGGGAGAAAACATTCAGTACTTC. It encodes CSARGLAGENIQYF.